A single sample gave rise to the 7 T cell receptor beta chains below, sequenced in a study of cytomegalovirus exposure and HLA in healthy donors. PCR involved 60 Vbeta and 13 Jbeta primers. The table came from immunoSEQ multiplex PCR; TCRdb's copy has only in-frame clones and leaves some out. The sample contains 110,000 to 150,000 clones, about 80% of which appear only once. Specimen: PBMCs. The receptor source for this set is a male donor in good health and CMV-seronegative.

The CDR3 DNA is TGCAGTTCTCAGGGGAACACTGAAGCTTTCTTT. Translating it yields CSSQGNTEAFF. The V gene is TRBV20-1, the J gene TRBJ1-1; weak D call: TRBD1 (5 bases). V dropped 8 bases and J dropped 1 base, with 8 bases sitting between them. In germline, CDR1 is DFQATT, CDR2 SNEGSKA (reference sequence). The CDR3 covers 11 residues.

The J gene is TRBJ2-1, the V gene TRBV30; weak D call: TRBD2 (6 bases). With 0 bases removed from V and 12 bases from J, the gap between germline ends came to 21 bases. The CDR3 consists of 15 residues. CDR1 is GTSNPN and CDR2 is SVGIG in the germline V gene (reference sequence). The CDR3 nucleotides are TGTGCCTGGAGTGTACTGGGCCGATCTAGCGTGGGGCAGTTCTTC. Translation: CAWSVLGRSSVGQFF.

V usage is TRBV5-4 and J usage is TRBJ1-2; 9 nucleotides align to TRBD1. Germline V CDR1 and CDR2: SGHNT, YYREEE (reference sequence). CDR3 length: 15 residues. V was clipped by 0 bases and J by 6 bases; unmatched bases: 6. Here the CDR3 reads CASSLDRGLMDGYTF. In nucleotides, the CDR3 is TGTGCCAGCAGCTTGGACAGGGGGCTTATGGATGGCTACACCTTC.

The gene calls are TRBV9 and TRBJ2-7, with 7 positions matching TRBD1. This CDR3 comprises 15 residues. The germline CDR1 and CDR2 sequences are SGDLS and YYNGEE. The V and J ends lost 4 bases and 7 bases, in that order; junction bases with no gene match: 14. The CDR3 bases are TGTGCCAGCAGCCCCCCCGGACAGGCTAGGAAAGAGCAGTACTTC. This sequence encodes CASSPPGQARKEQYF. Combining the CDR3 with reference TRBV9 and TRBJ2-7 gives the whole variable domain DSGVTQTPKHLITATGQRVTLRCSPRSGDLSVYWYQQSLDQGLQFLIQYYNGEERAKGNILERFSAQQFPDLHSELNLSSLELGDSALYFCASSPPGQARKEQYFGPGTRLTVT.

The rearrangement uses TRBV9 and TRBJ1-5; D unclear. Trimming shortened V by 2 bases and J by 0 bases, and 6 bases separated the two germline ends. Germline V gene lookup returns CDR1 SGDLS and CDR2 YYNGEE. This CDR3 comprises 14 residues. In DNA, the CDR3 is TGTGCCAGCAGCGTCGGGAATAGCAATCAGCCCCAGCATTTT. This codes for CASSVGNSNQPQHF.

The V gene is TRBV5-1, the J gene TRBJ2-1, with TRBD2 identical over 12 bases. Germline loops: CDR1 SGHRS, CDR2 YFSETQ. The CDR3 has 14 residues. V shed 4 bases, J shed 8 bases, and the junction held 4 bases outside the gene matches. CDR3 in amino acids: CASSHTSGGYEQFF. As DNA, the CDR3 is TGCGCCAGCAGCCACACTAGCGGGGGGTATGAGCAGTTCTTC.

The chain is built from TRBV2 and TRBJ1-2; 9 nucleotides line up with TRBD1. Losses at the gene ends were 5 bases for V and 3 bases for J; bases not matched to a gene: 7. CDR1 and CDR2 from the germline V gene are SNHLY and FYNNEI. The CDR3 runs to 15 residues. The CDR3 loop reads CASSPWTGVDYGYTF. CDR3 in DNA: TGTGCCAGCAGTCCCTGGACAGGGGTAGACTATGGCTACACCTTC.